Sequencing of this T cell receptor (beta chain) was carried out in a study of T cell changes during pregnancy in multiple sclerosis. Trimming cost V 4 bases and J 9 bases; bases outside gene matches: 11. Germline CDR1 and CDR2: SGHTS and YDEGEE. CDR3 length: 16 amino acids. TCRdb keeps only in-frame clones here, not all; method: immunoSEQ multiplex PCR. The table includes tens of thousands of clones, 85% to 90% detected once. The sequencing here drew on peripheral blood, taken after pregnancy. The clonotype originates from a female donor in good health, enrolled as a control in a pregnancy study. The chain is built from TRBV5-8 and TRBJ1-5, with 12 bases identical to TRBD1. Written as DNA, the CDR3 is TGTGCCAGCAGCGCCTCCGGGACAGGGGGCCGGGGGCCCCAGCATTTT. This encodes CASSASGTGGRGPQHF.